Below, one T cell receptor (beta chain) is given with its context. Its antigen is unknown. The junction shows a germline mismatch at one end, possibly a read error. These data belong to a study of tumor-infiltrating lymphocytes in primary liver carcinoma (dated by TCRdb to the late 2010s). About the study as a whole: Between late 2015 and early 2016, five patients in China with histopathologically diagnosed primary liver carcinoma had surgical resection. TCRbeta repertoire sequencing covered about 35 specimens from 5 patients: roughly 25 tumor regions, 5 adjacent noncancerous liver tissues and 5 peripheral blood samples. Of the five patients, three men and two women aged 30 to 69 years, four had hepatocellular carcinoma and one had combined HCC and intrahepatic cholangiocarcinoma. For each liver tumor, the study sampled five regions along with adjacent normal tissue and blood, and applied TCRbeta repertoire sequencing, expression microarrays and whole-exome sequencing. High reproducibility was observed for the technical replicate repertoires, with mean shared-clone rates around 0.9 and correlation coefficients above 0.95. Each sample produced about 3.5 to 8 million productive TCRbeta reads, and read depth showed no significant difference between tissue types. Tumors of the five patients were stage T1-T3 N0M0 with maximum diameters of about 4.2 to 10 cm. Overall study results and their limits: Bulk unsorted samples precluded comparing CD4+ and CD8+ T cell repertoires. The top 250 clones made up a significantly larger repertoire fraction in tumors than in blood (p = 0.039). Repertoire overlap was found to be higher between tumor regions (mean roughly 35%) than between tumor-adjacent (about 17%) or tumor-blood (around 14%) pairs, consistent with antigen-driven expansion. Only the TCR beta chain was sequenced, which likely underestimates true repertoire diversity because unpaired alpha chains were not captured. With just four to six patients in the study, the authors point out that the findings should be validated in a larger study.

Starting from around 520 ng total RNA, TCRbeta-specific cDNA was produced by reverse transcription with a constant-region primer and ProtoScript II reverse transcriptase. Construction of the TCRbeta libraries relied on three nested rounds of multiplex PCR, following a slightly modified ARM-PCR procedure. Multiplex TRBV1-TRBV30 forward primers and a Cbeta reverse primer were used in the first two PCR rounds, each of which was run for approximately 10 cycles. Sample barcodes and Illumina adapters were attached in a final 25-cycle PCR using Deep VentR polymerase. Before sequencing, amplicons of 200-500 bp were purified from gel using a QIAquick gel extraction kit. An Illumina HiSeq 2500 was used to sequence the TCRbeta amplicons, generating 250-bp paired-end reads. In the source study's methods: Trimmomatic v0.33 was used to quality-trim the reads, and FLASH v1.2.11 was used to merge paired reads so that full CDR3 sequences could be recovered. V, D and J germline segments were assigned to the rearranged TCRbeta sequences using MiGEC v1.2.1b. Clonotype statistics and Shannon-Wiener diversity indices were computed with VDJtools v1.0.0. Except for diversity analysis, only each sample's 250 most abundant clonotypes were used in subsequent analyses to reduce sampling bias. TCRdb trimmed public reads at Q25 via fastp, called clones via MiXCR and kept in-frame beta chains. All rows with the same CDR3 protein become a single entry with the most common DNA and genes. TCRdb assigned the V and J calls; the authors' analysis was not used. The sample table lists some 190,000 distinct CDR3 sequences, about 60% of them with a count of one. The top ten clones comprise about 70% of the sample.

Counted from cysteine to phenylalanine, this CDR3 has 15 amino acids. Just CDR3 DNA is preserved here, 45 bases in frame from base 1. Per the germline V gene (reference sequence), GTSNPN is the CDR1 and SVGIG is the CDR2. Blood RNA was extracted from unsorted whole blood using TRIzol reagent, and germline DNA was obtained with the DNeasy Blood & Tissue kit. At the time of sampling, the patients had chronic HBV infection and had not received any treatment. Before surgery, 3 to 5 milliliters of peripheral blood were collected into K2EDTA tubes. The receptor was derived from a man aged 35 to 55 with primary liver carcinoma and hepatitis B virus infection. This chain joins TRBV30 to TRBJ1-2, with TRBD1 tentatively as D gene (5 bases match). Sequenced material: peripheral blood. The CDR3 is CAWTAAGGANYGYTF. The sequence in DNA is TGTGCTTGGACCGCAGCGGGGGGTGCTAACTATGGCTACACCTTC.